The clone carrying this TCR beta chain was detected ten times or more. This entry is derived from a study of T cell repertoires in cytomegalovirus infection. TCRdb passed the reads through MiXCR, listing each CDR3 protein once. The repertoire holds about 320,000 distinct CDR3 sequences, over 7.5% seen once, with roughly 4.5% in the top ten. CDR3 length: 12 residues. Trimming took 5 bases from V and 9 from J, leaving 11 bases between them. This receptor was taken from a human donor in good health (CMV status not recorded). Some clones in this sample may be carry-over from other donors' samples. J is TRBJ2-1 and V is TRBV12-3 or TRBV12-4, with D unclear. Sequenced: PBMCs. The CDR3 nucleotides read TGTGCCAGCAGTCCCGAAGGGATTGAGCAGTTCTTC. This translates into CASSPEGIEQFF.